This entry features one T cell receptor beta chain sequence. Its antigen remains unidentified. This entry is derived from a study of T cell responses to AZD1222 COVID-19 vaccine. This CDR3 has 17 residues. J was trimmed by 3 bases and V by 4 bases; bases with no gene match: 6. Germline V gene sequence: CDR1 SGHDN, CDR2 FVKESK. Sequencing was performed with immunoSEQ multiplex PCR; in TCRdb, only in-frame clones are kept and a portion is missing. This table holds 150,000 to 180,000 clones, 88% found once. Findings and limits, study-wide: Most donors were white British, females outnumbered males, and clonal diversity was possibly underestimated.

The source of this sequence is an adult in good health. The source was peripheral blood, collected on day 0 of AZD1222 vaccination. The chain recombines TRBV14 with TRBJ2-1, with 13 nucleotides matching TRBD2. The CDR3 protein is CASSLRTSGGFYNEQFF. CDR3 nucleotides: TGTGCCAGCAGCCTAAGGACTAGCGGGGGATTCTACAATGAGCAGTTCTTC.